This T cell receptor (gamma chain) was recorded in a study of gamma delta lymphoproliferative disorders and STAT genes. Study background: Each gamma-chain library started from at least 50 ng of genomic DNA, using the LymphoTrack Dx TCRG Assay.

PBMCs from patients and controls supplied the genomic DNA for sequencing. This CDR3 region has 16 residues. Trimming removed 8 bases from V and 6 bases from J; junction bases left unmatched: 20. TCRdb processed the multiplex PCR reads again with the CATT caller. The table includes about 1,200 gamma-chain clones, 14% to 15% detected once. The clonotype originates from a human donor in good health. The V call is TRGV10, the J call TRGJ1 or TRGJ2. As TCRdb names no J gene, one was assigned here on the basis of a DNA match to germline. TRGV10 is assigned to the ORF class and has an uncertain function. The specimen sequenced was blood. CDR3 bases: TGTGCTGCGTGGGATTATTCTCACTCGGGGCGTTATAAGAAACTCTTT. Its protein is CAAWDYSHSGRYKKLF.